Reported below is one T cell receptor (beta chain). The data belong to a study of shared clonotypes between healthy human individuals. As for the study in general: Per donor, three plates held CD4 naive cells, three held CD4 memory, two held CD8 naive and one held CD8 memory.

The CDR3 covers 15 residues. Germline V gives CDR1 MNHEY, CDR2 SMNVEV (reference sequence). V was clipped by 3 bases and J by 1 base, with 12 bases between them. The genomic DNA of each subset was split evenly across several immunoSEQ plates. Template for every sorted-subset replicate PCR totaled approximately 0.2 ug DNA, 25,000 to 30,000 T cell genomes. Authors' data handling: Owing to the provision of junction-only sequences devoid of quality scores by immunoSEQ, filtering differed. Profiling relied on immunoSEQ multiplex PCR, and the TCRdb table lists in-frame clones only, not all of them. D and trimming come from the DNA, and the V and J calls and clone size come from that table. There are 550,000 to 800,000 clones in the sample; around 90% occur only once, and about 33% lies in the top ten.

The material sequenced was memory CD8+ T cells from PBMCs. As for subset: CD45RO+ cells pooled with CCR7-negative TemRA cells. This TCR derives from a man aged 18 to 30 in good health. Some clones in this sample may be carry-over from other donors' samples. This chain uses TRBV27 with TRBJ1-1; tentative D call: TRBD1 (5 bases). The CDR3 region is CASSFPGTENTEAFF. Written as DNA, the CDR3 is TGTGCCAGCAGTTTCCCCGGGACGGAGAACACTGAAGCTTTCTTT.